This is a list of T cell receptor beta chains from one sample in a study of persistence of HIV-infected CD4 T cells. Their antigen targets remain unknown. This table comes from immunoSEQ multiplex PCR, and its TCRdb copy is limited to in-frame clones, with some not included. The top ten hold 1.8% of the sample, which has around 45,000 clones, approximately 90% seen once. The sequenced sample was CD4+ T cells sorted from PBMCs after approximately 19-hour stimulation, obtained from a patient who received antiretroviral therapy. These receptors originate from an adult man with HIV who was CMV-seropositive. Both conserved end residues are part of each CDR3. The order of the fields is D gene, J gene, clone size, V gene, CDR3 protein, CDR3 DNA. D genes are given only for firm matches. The size field is filled for only some rows; it gives once, few, many or a size class.

D gene: NA; J gene: TRBJ1-3; clone size: NA; V gene: TRBV9; CDR3 protein: CASSVGPISGNTIYF; CDR3 DNA: TGTGCCAGCAGCGTCGGACCGATCTCTGGAAACACCATATATTTT
D gene: NA; J gene: TRBJ1-1; clone size: once; V gene: TRBV2; CDR3 protein: CASRVESNTEAFF; CDR3 DNA: TGTGCCAGCAGGGTCGAGTCGAACACTGAAGCTTTCTTT
D gene: NA; J gene: TRBJ1-1; clone size: NA; V gene: TRBV5-1; CDR3 protein: CASSLSSGGTNTEAFF; CDR3 DNA: TGCGCCAGCAGCTTGTCTAGTGGGGGCACGAACACTGAAGCTTTCTTT
D gene: NA; J gene: TRBJ2-7; clone size: NA; V gene: TRBV12-3/TRBV12-4; CDR3 protein: CASSLSAHEQYF; CDR3 DNA: TGTGCCAGCAGTTTATCGGCCCACGAGCAGTACTTC
D gene: TRBD1; J gene: TRBJ1-5; clone size: NA; V gene: TRBV6-1; CDR3 protein: CASSSRTGGNQPQHF; CDR3 DNA: TGTGCCAGCAGCTCTCGGACAGGGGGCAACCAGCCCCAGCATTTT
D gene: NA; J gene: TRBJ1-1; clone size: NA; V gene: TRBV9; CDR3 protein: CASSQGQLMNTEAFF; CDR3 DNA: TGTGCCAGCAGCCAAGGACAGCTAATGAACACTGAAGCTTTCTTT
D gene: TRBD2; J gene: TRBJ2-1; clone size: NA; V gene: TRBV9; CDR3 protein: CASSVAWRGVYNEQFF; CDR3 DNA: TGTGCCAGCAGCGTAGCTTGGCGGGGGGTTTACAATGAGCAGTTCTTC
D gene: NA; J gene: TRBJ2-3; clone size: NA; V gene: TRBV3-1/TRBV3-2; CDR3 protein: CASSKPTTDTQYF; CDR3 DNA: TGTGCCAGCAGCAAACCCACCACAGATACGCAGTATTTT
D gene: NA; J gene: TRBJ1-6; clone size: few; V gene: TRBV2; CDR3 protein: CARGGRGANSPLHF; CDR3 DNA: TGTGCCAGGGGGGGTCGGGGCGCAAATTCACCCCTCCACTTT
D gene: TRBD2; J gene: TRBJ2-7; clone size: NA; V gene: TRBV5-4; CDR3 protein: CASSGGTSSYEQYF; CDR3 DNA: TGTGCCAGCAGCGGCGGGACTAGCTCCTACGAGCAGTACTTC
D gene: NA; J gene: TRBJ1-1; clone size: NA; V gene: TRBV7-2; CDR3 protein: CASRKKQENTEAFF; CDR3 DNA: TGTGCCAGCAGGAAAAAACAGGAGAACACTGAAGCTTTCTTT
D gene: TRBD2; J gene: TRBJ2-7; clone size: NA; V gene: TRBV19; CDR3 protein: CASSLSGTSSYEQYF; CDR3 DNA: TGTGCCAGTAGTCTCTCAGGGACTAGCTCCTACGAGCAGTACTTC
D gene: TRBD2; J gene: TRBJ2-3; clone size: NA; V gene: TRBV9; CDR3 protein: CASQRGAEYTQYF; CDR3 DNA: TGTGCCAGCCAGCGGGGGGCCGAGTATACGCAGTATTTT
D gene: TRBD2; J gene: TRBJ2-7; clone size: NA; V gene: TRBV5-4; CDR3 protein: CASSLGTSGYEQYF; CDR3 DNA: TGTGCCAGCAGCTTGGGGACTAGCGGTTACGAGCAGTACTTC
D gene: NA; J gene: TRBJ1-3; clone size: NA; V gene: TRBV9; CDR3 protein: CASSPEVSGNTIYF; CDR3 DNA: TGTGCCAGCAGCCCCGAGGTCTCTGGAAACACCATATATTTT
D gene: TRBD1; J gene: TRBJ2-1; clone size: NA; V gene: TRBV7-9; CDR3 protein: CASSLASGQEKNEQFF; CDR3 DNA: TGTGCCAGCAGCTTAGCATCGGGACAGGAAAAGAATGAGCAGTTCTTC
D gene: TRBD1; J gene: TRBJ1-1; clone size: NA; V gene: TRBV19; CDR3 protein: CASTWTGQGMNTEAFF; CDR3 DNA: TGTGCCAGTACTTGGACAGGGCAGGGTATGAACACTGAAGCTTTCTTT
D gene: TRBD2; J gene: TRBJ2-3; clone size: NA; V gene: TRBV27; CDR3 protein: CATTAGGPFGPQYF; CDR3 DNA: TGTGCCACCACGGCGGGGGGCCCTTTCGGGCCGCAGTATTTT
D gene: NA; J gene: TRBJ2-1; clone size: few; V gene: TRBV5-1; CDR3 protein: CASSLAGGSSYNEQFF; CDR3 DNA: TGCGCCAGCAGCTTGGCCGGAGGGAGCTCCTACAATGAGCAGTTCTTC
D gene: NA; J gene: TRBJ1-5; clone size: NA; V gene: TRBV5-8; CDR3 protein: CASSARHFNQPQHF; CDR3 DNA: TGTGCCAGCAGCGCACGACATTTCAATCAGCCCCAGCATTTT
D gene: TRBD1; J gene: TRBJ1-2; clone size: NA; V gene: TRBV28; CDR3 protein: CASRTGGYGYTF; CDR3 DNA: TGTGCCAGTCGGACAGGGGGTTATGGCTACACCTTC
D gene: NA; J gene: TRBJ1-5; clone size: NA; V gene: TRBV6-1; CDR3 protein: CASSEKVGGNQPQHF; CDR3 DNA: TGTGCCAGCAGTGAAAAGGTGGGGGGCAATCAGCCCCAGCATTTT
D gene: NA; J gene: TRBJ2-1; clone size: NA; V gene: TRBV24-1; CDR3 protein: CATSSSGAEGGYNEQFF; CDR3 DNA: TGTGCCACCAGCTCATCCGGGGCCGAAGGCGGGTACAATGAGCAGTTCTTC
D gene: TRBD1; J gene: TRBJ1-5; clone size: NA; V gene: TRBV18; CDR3 protein: CASSRTGQGDNQPQHF; CDR3 DNA: TGTGCCAGCTCACGAACGGGACAGGGAGACAATCAGCCCCAGCATTTT
D gene: TRBD1; J gene: TRBJ2-3; clone size: NA; V gene: TRBV5-1; CDR3 protein: CASRPGTGGLDTQYF; CDR3 DNA: TGCGCCAGCAGACCCGGGACAGGGGGCTTAGATACGCAGTATTTT
D gene: NA; J gene: TRBJ2-6; clone size: NA; V gene: TRBV25-1; CDR3 protein: CASSVPGANVLTF; CDR3 DNA: TGTGCCAGCAGTGTCCCTGGGGCCAACGTCCTGACTTTC
D gene: NA; J gene: TRBJ2-7; clone size: NA; V gene: TRBV14; CDR3 protein: CASSQNVVSHEQYF; CDR3 DNA: TGTGCCAGCAGCCAAAACGTGGTATCCCACGAGCAGTACTTC